The 22 T cell receptor beta chains below were found in one sample sequenced in a study of blood T cells in healthy people across ages. Alongside a J-beta primer mix, a sample-barcoded 5' primer served in a second PCR lasting 7 to 11 cycles. From the 5' RACE reads, TCRdb called clonotypes with MiXCR, one entry per CDR3 protein. The table shows about 780,000 distinct CDR3 sequences, with roughly 24% occurring only once. These data are also associated with another study on T cells of mothers and their children.

The specimen sequenced was blood. These receptors all stem from a boy under 18 in good health.

A few counts support this clonotype. The rearrangement links TRBV20-1 to TRBJ2-3; possible D gene TRBD1, 6 bases. Trimming took off 3 bases at V and 1 base at J, with 14 bases between the two ends. The germline CDR1 and CDR2 sequences are DFQATT and SNEGSKA (reference sequence). The length of the CDR3 is 15 residues. The CDR3 DNA is TGCAGTGCTAGCAATAGGGGGTCCGGCACAGATACGCAGTATTTT. Translation gives CSASNRGSGTDTQYF.

This clonotype has only one observation. The chain recombines TRBV9 with TRBJ2-5; TRBD1 might be the D (5 bases). The J call is doubtful: the DNA matches TRBJ2-7 better. This CDR3 is built from 15 residues. The germline V gene has CDR1 SGDLS and CDR2 YYNGEE. CDR3 residues: CASSVEAGKRNEQYF. The DNA of the CDR3 is TGTGCCAGCAGCGTAGAGGCAGGGAAGAGGAACGAGCAGTACTTC.

In regard to this clonotype: At one boundary the junction diverges from the germline segment, which might be a read error. V is TRBV4-1 and J is TRBJ2-5; D is undetermined. The J call could be wrong; TRBJ2-7 is a better fit for the DNA end. CDR1 is MGHRA, CDR2 YSYEKL, per germline. This CDR3 has 15 residues. The CDR3 loop is CAISQQPSRDYEQYF. CDR3 DNA: TGCGCCATCAGCCAACAACCCAGTCGCGACTACGAGCAGTACTTC.

There are a few counts of this clonotype. In nucleotides, the CDR3 is TGTGCCAGCAGTTTCGACTCCGGGACAGGGGGTGAGACCCAGTACTTC. Translated, it gives CASSFDSGTGGETQYF. This chain joins TRBV6-5 and TRBJ2-5; 11 bases match TRBD1. This CDR3 has 16 amino acids. J was trimmed by 5 bases and V by 4 bases; bases with no gene match: 9. Germline CDR1 MNHEY, CDR2 SVGAGI.

The chain joins TRBV13 to TRBJ1-4, with unresolved D. Germline values: CDR1 PRHDT, CDR2 FYEKMQ (reference sequence). This CDR3 spans 14 amino acids. V lost 5 bases and J 3 bases, leaving 10 bases between the germline ends. CDR3 residues: CASSQFGANEKLFF. The CDR3 DNA is TGTGCCAGCAGCCAATTTGGGGCTAATGAAAAACTGTTTTTT.

This sequence joins TRBV7-2 and TRBJ2-7, with 10 bases lining up with TRBD2. The CDR3 length is 15 residues. Germline values: CDR1 SGHTA, CDR2 FQGNSA. V lost 6 bases, J lost 1 base, and 6 bases stayed unmatched. The CDR3 reads CASRLIAGGSYEQYF. CDR3 DNA sequence: TGTGCCAGCAGACTCATAGCGGGGGGATCCTACGAGCAGTACTTC.

V gene TRBV5-1 combines with J gene TRBJ2-5, with 7 bases identical to TRBD2. Trimming removed 0 bases from V and 2 bases from J; junction bases left unmatched: 7. This CDR3 spans 16 amino acids. From germline, CDR1 is SGHRS and CDR2 YFSETQ. The chain's CDR3 is CASSLDGAGDQETQYF. Here the CDR3 DNA reads TGCGCCAGCAGCTTGGATGGCGCGGGAGATCAAGAGACCCAGTACTTC.

There are a few counts of this clonotype. J is TRBJ1-3 and V is TRBV7-9, with a possible D match to TRBD1 (5 bases). Germline V lookup: CDR1 SEHNR, CDR2 FQNEAQ (reference sequence). The V and J ends lost 6 bases and 3 bases respectively, with 15 bases between them. The CDR3 contains 15 residues. CDR3 sequence: CASRHTKQVGNTIYF. For the CDR3, the DNA is TGTGCCAGCAGACATACCAAACAGGTTGGAAACACCATATATTTT.

Details on this clonotype: A junction boundary mismatches the germline segment, possibly from a read error. The chain employs TRBV2 and TRBJ2-2; possible D gene TRBD2, 5 bases. The CDR3 sequence is 14 residues long. Germline V gene data show CDR1 as SNHLY and CDR2 as FYNNEI. CDR3 sequence reads: CASKQTVNTGELLF. The DNA of the CDR3 is TGTGCCAGCAAACAGACCGTAAACACCGGGGAGCTGCTTTTT.

This chain connects TRBV3-1 to TRBJ2-5; D possibly uses TRBD1 or TRBD2 (7 bases each). The CDR3 has 13 residues. V was shortened by 7 bases and J by 4 bases, with 13 bases between the two germline ends. Germline CDR1 and CDR2: LGHDT and YNNKEL (reference sequence). CDR3 nucleotides: TGTGCCAGCATCCAGGGGGGGGGAGAGACCCAGTACTTC. Amino acids: CASIQGGGETQYF.

This clonotype was recorded a few times. This chain joins TRBV6-2 or TRBV6-3 and TRBJ2-2; D may match TRBD1 or TRBD2 (5 bases each). V lost 2 bases and J 6 bases, leaving 16 bases between the germline ends. Germline V gives CDR1 MNHEY, CDR2 SVGEGT. This CDR3 comprises 16 residues. The chain's CDR3 is CASSYGTLPGSGELFF. The CDR3 nucleotides read TGTGCCAGCAGTTACGGGACGTTGCCTGGCTCCGGGGAGCTGTTTTTT.

The rearrangement uses TRBV5-1 and TRBJ2-5, with TRBD1 matching over 7 bases. The J call may be in error: the DNA end matches TRBJ2-7 better. CDR3 length: 14 amino acids. Germline V gives CDR1 SGHRS, CDR2 YFSETQ. The CDR3: CASSLMGQIHEQYF. The DNA for the CDR3 is TGCGCCAGCAGCTTGATGGGACAGATACACGAGCAGTACTTC.

The V call is TRBV5-1, the J call TRBJ2-7; D is unresolved. The length of the CDR3 is 12 residues. Trimming cost V 0 bases and J 5 bases, with 6 bases left between them. From germline, CDR1 is SGHRS and CDR2 YFSETQ. In nucleotides, the CDR3 is TGCGCCAGCAGCTTGGGGGCCCACGAGCAGTACTTC. This gives the protein CASSLGAHEQYF.

This clonotype was seen ten or more times. The chain links TRBV7-2 to TRBJ2-5; 9 bases are a match to TRBD1. Trimming removed 5 bases from V and 2 bases from J; junction bases left unmatched: 6. CDR1 is SGHTA, CDR2 FQGNSA, per germline. The CDR3 covers 15 residues. The CDR3 coding sequence is TGTGCCAGCAGCCCAGGGACAGGGTTTCAAGAGACCCAGTACTTC. Residues: CASSPGTGFQETQYF.

The chain uses TRBV2 and TRBJ2-5, with D unresolved. Trimming removed 1 base at V and 4 bases at J, with 13 bases between. This CDR3 comprises 15 residues. Germline-derived CDR1 and CDR2 are SNHLY and FYNNEI. The chain's CDR3 is CASSEGPRPGETQYF. For the CDR3, the DNA is TGTGCCAGCAGTGAAGGTCCTCGCCCCGGAGAGACCCAGTACTTC.

This chain links TRBV7-9 with TRBJ1-2; the D gene is possibly TRBD1 (5 bases). The V gene's germline CDR1 is SEHNR and CDR2 FQNEAQ (reference sequence). V lost 0 bases and J lost 2, with 13 bases in between. This CDR3 region has 16 residues. CDR3 loop: CASSLAWGESNYGYTF. In DNA form, the CDR3 reads TGTGCCAGCAGCTTAGCGTGGGGGGAGTCGAACTATGGCTACACCTTC.

The rearrangement uses TRBV7-2 and TRBJ1-6; TRBD1 aligns across 7 bases. The CDR3 loop spans 16 amino acids. Per the germline V gene, CDR1 is SGHTA and CDR2 is FQGNSA. V was clipped by 5 bases and J by 3 bases; unmatched bases: 7. The CDR3 DNA follows: TGTGCCAGCAGCGCAGACAGGGAATTCTATAATTCACCCCTCCACTTT. This codes for CASSADREFYNSPLHF.

The rearrangement uses TRBV28 and TRBJ1-4, with D tentatively TRBD1 (6 bases). V was trimmed by 6 bases and J by 8 bases, leaving 10 bases between them. This CDR3 is built from 12 residues. Per germline, CDR1 MDHEN and CDR2 SYDVKM. CDR3 in amino acids: CASSTGIEKLFF. CDR3 DNA sequence: TGTGCCAGCAGCACAGGGATCGAAAAACTGTTTTTT.

This clonotype was found a few times. The V gene is TRBV5-1, the J gene TRBJ2-5; D remains unclear. The CDR3 spans 14 residues. With 0 bases removed from V and 5 bases from J, the gap between germline ends came to 11 bases. Germline V gene data show CDR1 as SGHRS and CDR2 as YFSETQ. The CDR3, as DNA: TGCGCCAGCAGCTTGGTTGCGGTCGGCGAGACCCAGTACTTC. It codes for CASSLVAVGETQYF.

This clonotype occurred a few times. V gene TRBV14 combines with J gene TRBJ2-4; 9 bases line up with TRBD1. Germline values: CDR1 SGHDN, CDR2 FVKESK. The trim removed 4 bases at V and 9 bases at J, leaving 7 bases unmatched. CDR3 length: 14 amino acids. For the CDR3, the DNA is TGTGCCAGCAGCCCGGGACAGGGTAACGGCATTCAGTACTTC. Translated: CASSPGQGNGIQYF.

This chain joins TRBV19 and TRBJ1-1; D ambiguous. CDR3 size: 16 residues. CDR1 is LNHDA and CDR2 is SQIVND in the germline V gene (reference sequence). V was cut by 1 base and J by 5 bases, with 17 bases left in between. This chain's CDR3 is CASSIGWGILGTEAFF. DNA of the CDR3: TGTGCCAGTAGTATAGGTTGGGGTATCCTGGGTACTGAAGCTTTCTTT.

The chain uses TRBV29-1 and TRBJ2-5; 8 nucleotides match TRBD2. Germline loops: CDR1 SQVTM, CDR2 ANQGSEA. J gave up 5 bases and V 7 bases, and 15 bases lay outside the gene matches. The CDR3 has 15 residues. CDR3 bases: TGCAGCGCGGGAGGGTGGCGGGAGCGCCGGGAGACCCAGTACTTC. Protein: CSAGGWRERRETQYF. Full variable domain (outside the CDR3, taken from reference TRBV29-1 and TRBJ2-5): SAVISQKPSRDICQRGTSLTIQCQVDSQVTMMFWYRQQPGQSLTLIATANQGSEATYESGFVIDKFPISRPNLTFSTLTVSNMSPEDSSIYLCSAGGWRERRETQYFGPGTRLLVL.